The rows below give T cell receptor beta chains drawn from one sample of a study of T-cell memory formation after mild COVID-19. Using its own MiXCR run on the 5' RACE reads, TCRdb lists one record per CDR3 protein. Of approximately 400,000 distinct CDR3 sequences listed, around 17% are singletons. The sample consisted of PBMCs or a T cell subset sorted from them (not recorded which). Source of these receptors: a man between 18 and 29 years old who had mild COVID-19 (a few samples of this study predate the infection). Cell type and time point are not known. Each CDR3 is given with its conserved first and last residue. D genes are given only for firm matches. Expanded clones are given a class, and other clones once, few, many or no size at all.

clone_size	v_call	j_call	d_call	cdr3_aa	cdr3_nt
few	TRBV29-1	TRBJ1-2	.	CSVEDRRPYGYTF	TGCAGCGTTGAAGATCGGAGGCCGTATGGCTACACCTTC
.	TRBV15	TRBJ2-1	.	CATSRDTPGYNEQFF	TGTGCCACCAGCAGAGATACCCCGGGTTACAATGAGCAGTTCTTC
few	TRBV5-4	TRBJ2-7	.	CASSLTESSYEQYF	TGTGCCAGCAGCTTGACCGAGAGCTCCTACGAGCAGTACTTC
few	TRBV12-3/TRBV12-4	TRBJ2-3	TRBD2	CASSQSGGAPDTQYF	TGTGCCAGCAGCCAAAGCGGGGGGGCCCCAGATACGCAGTATTTT
.	TRBV4-3	TRBJ2-7	.	CASSQERYYEQYF	TGCGCCAGCAGCCAAGAACGGTACTACGAGCAGTACTTC
many	TRBV7-6	TRBJ1-1	.	CASSLERSAGNTEAFF	TGTGCCAGCAGCTTAGAACGATCCGCTGGGAACACTGAAGCTTTCTTT
medium-sized	TRBV20-1	TRBJ1-2	.	CSAASDKDGYTF	TGCAGTGCAGCGAGTGATAAGGATGGCTACACCTTC
.	TRBV11-2	TRBJ2-3	.	CASTRGQTSTDTQYF	TGTGCCAGCACCCGGGGTCAGACTAGCACAGATACGCAGTATTTT
.	TRBV7-2	TRBJ2-3	TRBD1	CASAMGRGRYYTQYF	TGTGCCAGCGCAATGGGAAGGGGGCGGTACTATACGCAGTATTTT
.	TRBV12-3/TRBV12-4	TRBJ1-1	TRBD1	CASSRQGAYTEAFF	TGTGCCAGCAGCAGACAGGGGGCCTACACTGAAGCTTTCTTT
few	TRBV7-2	TRBJ2-6	.	CASSLSRGANVLTF	TGTGCCAGCAGCTTATCCAGGGGGGCCAACGTCCTGACTTTC
many	TRBV6-1	TRBJ2-1	TRBD2	CASSEHSGGLNEQFF	TGTGCCAGCAGTGAACACAGCGGGGGCTTGAATGAGCAGTTCTTC
few	TRBV7-2	TRBJ2-2	TRBD2	CASSLVSRLAGNTGELFF	TGTGCCAGCAGCTTAGTGTCTAGGCTAGCGGGGAACACCGGGGAGCTGTTTTTT
.	TRBV5-4	TRBJ2-3	TRBD2	CASSLAVTSGVTDTQYF	TGTGCCAGCAGCTTGGCCGTGACTAGCGGGGTCACAGATACGCAGTATTTT
.	TRBV14	TRBJ1-1	.	CASSRHPVNTEAFF	TGTGCCAGCAGCCGTCATCCAGTAAACACTGAAGCTTTCTTT
.	TRBV5-6	TRBJ2-5	TRBD2	CASSPRGGDQETQYF	TGTGCCAGCAGCCCTCGGGGGGGTGACCAAGAGACCCAGTACTTC
.	TRBV4-2	TRBJ1-2	.	CASSQDSANYGYTF	TGTGCCAGCAGCCAAGACAGCGCTAACTATGGCTACACCTTC
many	TRBV5-6	TRBJ2-3	TRBD2	CASTKTSDFTDTQYF	TGTGCCAGCACCAAGACTAGCGACTTCACAGATACGCAGTATTTT
few	TRBV20-1	TRBJ2-3	.	CSAKEGGDTQYF	TGCAGTGCTAAAGAGGGCGGAGATACGCAGTATTTT
.	TRBV18	TRBJ1-2	.	CASSPQVANYGYTF	TGTGCCAGCTCACCACAGGTCGCTAACTATGGCTACACCTTC
.	TRBV9	TRBJ2-5	TRBD1	CASSTIGTGGEETQYF	TGTGCCAGCAGCACCATCGGGACAGGGGGAGAAGAGACCCAGTACTTC
few	TRBV2	TRBJ2-2	TRBD1	CASSPWTGGLTGELFF	TGTGCCAGCAGTCCCTGGACAGGGGGCTTGACCGGGGAGCTGTTTTTT
few	TRBV12-3/TRBV12-4	TRBJ2-5	.	CASRVGGSETQYF	TGTGCCAGCCGGGTGGGGGGTTCGGAGACCCAGTACTTC
few	TRBV9	TRBJ2-3	TRBD2	CASSGLAGEVDTQYF	TGTGCCAGCAGCGGACTAGCGGGGGAGGTAGATACGCAGTATTTT
few	TRBV4-3	TRBJ1-3	TRBD1	CASSTGEFFGNTIYF	TGCGCCAGCAGCACAGGGGAATTCTTTGGAAACACCATATATTTT
few	TRBV19	TRBJ2-2	TRBD1	CASSWGQGSGELFF	TGTGCCAGTAGTTGGGGACAGGGATCCGGGGAGCTGTTTTTT
.	TRBV20-1	TRBJ2-1	TRBD2	CSARTNLAGGSYNEQFF	TGCAGTGCTAGAACTAATCTAGCGGGGGGCTCCTACAATGAGCAGTTCTTC
many	TRBV5-6	TRBJ2-5	.	CASSLARASRSGGETQYF	TGTGCCAGCAGCTTGGCCAGGGCATCACGGTCGGGTGGAGAGACCCAGTACTTC
.	TRBV9	TRBJ2-3	.	CASSVGRRGHTDTQYF	TGTGCCAGCAGCGTGGGCAGGAGGGGACACACAGATACGCAGTATTTT
few	TRBV10-3	TRBJ2-1	TRBD2	CAITRQLSGGSYNEQFF	TGTGCCATCACCCGCCAGTTAAGCGGGGGTTCCTACAATGAGCAGTTCTTC
few	TRBV29-1	TRBJ2-2	TRBD2	CSVEWLAGGELFF	TGCAGCGTTGAATGGCTAGCGGGCGGGGAGCTGTTTTTT
.	TRBV11-2	TRBJ2-3	TRBD2	CASSRHGTSGITDTQYF	TGTGCCAGCAGCCGGCATGGGACTAGCGGGATCACAGATACGCAGTATTTT
few	TRBV7-7	TRBJ2-1	TRBD2	CASSPGTSRSNEQFF	TGTGCTAGCAGCCCCGGGACTAGCCGGTCGAATGAGCAGTTCTTC
few	TRBV19	TRBJ2-2	TRBD1	CASGRDRGQSATGELFF	TGTGCCAGCGGTCGGGACAGGGGACAGTCGGCCACCGGGGAGCTGTTTTTT
.	TRBV5-5	TRBJ1-4	.	CASRRPGPGHEKLFF	TGTGCCAGCAGGAGGCCCGGACCGGGTCATGAAAAACTGTTTTTT
.	TRBV10-3	TRBJ2-7	.	CAISGDYRYEQYF	TGTGCCATCAGTGGCGACTACAGGTACGAGCAGTACTTC
few	TRBV28	TRBJ1-2	TRBD1	CASLNRGTYGYTF	TGTGCCAGCTTAAACAGGGGCACCTATGGCTACACCTTC
.	TRBV2	TRBJ2-1	.	CASRNPSTSSYNEQFF	TGTGCCAGCAGGAACCCTTCGACTAGCTCCTACAATGAGCAGTTCTTC
many	TRBV5-6	TRBJ1-2	.	CASSPGFNYGYTF	TGTGCCAGCAGCCCGGGGTTTAACTATGGCTACACCTTC
few	TRBV7-2	TRBJ2-5	.	CASSLVAAETQYF	TGTGCCAGCAGCTTAGTAGCCGCGGAGACCCAGTACTTC
many	TRBV5-1	TRBJ2-1	.	CASAYPSSYNEQFF	TGCGCCAGCGCATACCCAAGCTCCTACAATGAGCAGTTCTTC
.	TRBV6-5	TRBJ1-1	TRBD1	CASSYSGQGNTEAFF	TGTGCCAGCAGTTACTCGGGACAGGGGAACACTGAAGCTTTCTTT
few	TRBV30	TRBJ2-7	.	CAWGRSLRGNEQYF	TGTGCCTGGGGCCGAAGCTTAAGGGGAAACGAGCAGTACTTC
few	TRBV7-2	TRBJ2-5	TRBD2	CASSLSFSGGVRQETQYF	TGTGCCAGCAGCTTGAGTTTTAGCGGGGGGGTTAGGCAAGAGACCCAGTACTTC
many	TRBV2	TRBJ2-7	.	CASSEASEQYF	TGTGCCAGCAGTGAGGCCAGCGAGCAGTACTTC
.	TRBV10-1	TRBJ2-7	.	CASSESRESYEQYF	TGCGCCAGCAGTGAGTCCAGGGAATCCTACGAGCAGTACTTC
.	TRBV13	TRBJ2-5	.	CASSNRDSTYQETQYF	TGTGCCAGCAGCAACCGGGACTCCACGTACCAAGAGACCCAGTACTTC
many	TRBV3-1	TRBJ1-3	.	CASSHMVGNTIYF	TGTGCCAGCAGCCATATGGTCGGAAACACCATATATTTT
many	TRBV12-3/TRBV12-4	TRBJ1-5	.	CASSLNRDGPQHF	TGTGCCAGCAGCCTAAACAGGGACGGGCCCCAGCATTTT
few	TRBV14	TRBJ2-2	.	CASSQVVGTTGELFF	TGTGCCAGCAGCCAAGTCGTCGGGACGACCGGGGAGCTGTTTTTT
.	TRBV4-1	TRBJ1-2	TRBD1	CASSQGQWTGGYTF	TGCGCCAGCAGCCAAGGGCAGTGGACAGGAGGCTACACCTTC
few	TRBV12-3/TRBV12-4	TRBJ2-1	.	CASSWTAGHINEQFF	TGTGCCAGCTCATGGACGGCAGGCCATATCAATGAGCAGTTCTTC
few	TRBV2	TRBJ1-1	.	CASSGWGEAFF	TGTGCCAGCAGTGGATGGGGGGAAGCTTTCTTT
few	TRBV6-6	TRBJ2-7	TRBD1	CASTSDNPGQGSSYEQYF	TGTGCCAGCACTTCGGATAACCCAGGACAGGGAAGCTCCTACGAGCAGTACTTC
few	TRBV5-6	TRBJ1-2	.	CASSPMGHSNYGYTF	TGTGCCAGCAGCCCGATGGGACACTCGAACTATGGCTACACCTTC
.	TRBV4-1	TRBJ1-5	.	CASSRGGIFEPQHF	TGCGCCAGCAGCCGGGGCGGGATTTTCGAGCCCCAGCATTTT
many	TRBV20-1	TRBJ2-2	.	CSASNPTGELFF	TGCAGTGCCTCTAACCCCACCGGGGAGCTGTTTTTT
.	TRBV7-2	TRBJ2-3	TRBD2	CASSFSGTSGGAHTQYF	TGTGCCAGCAGCTTCTCCGGGACTAGCGGGGGGGCCCACACGCAGTATTTT
few	TRBV6-2/TRBV6-3	TRBJ1-5	.	CASSYSSQGPNQPQHF	TGTGCCAGCAGTTACTCGAGTCAGGGGCCAAATCAGCCCCAGCATTTT
.	TRBV28	TRBJ2-7	TRBD1	CASRVGTGLYEQYF	TGTGCCAGCAGGGTAGGGACAGGGCTGTACGAGCAGTACTTC